A selection of T cell receptor beta chains follows, all from one sample in a study of metastatic and nonmetastatic thyroid tumors. TCRdb re-clonotyped the PCR reads through MiXCR. The table includes about 45,000 clones, less than 5% detected once. Sequences were obtained from blood. These receptors were taken from a female donor with papillary thyroid cancer or a benign thyroid nodule (not recorded which). Some clones in this sample may be carry-over from other donors' samples. Each CDR3 is given with its conserved first and last residue. The D gene is left open where the match is weak. Expanded clones are given a class, and other clones once, few, many or no size at all.

few	TRBJ1-1	TRBV4-1	NA	TGCGCCAGCAGGGAACGGCGTGGGACTGAAGCTTTCTTT	CASRERRGTEAFF
many	TRBJ1-1	TRBV6-5	NA	TGTGCCAGCAGTTACTCGACGGGGTCTGACACTGAAGCTTTCTTT	CASSYSTGSDTEAFF
few	TRBJ2-7	TRBV7-9	NA	TGTGCCAGCAGCCCCACCAGGGTCCCCTACGAGCAGTACTTC	CASSPTRVPYEQYF
many	TRBJ2-7	TRBV2	NA	TGTGCCAGCAGCGGACCCCGGGTCCTGAACGAGCAGTACTTC	CASSGPRVLNEQYF
many	TRBJ1-1	TRBV10-3	TRBD1	TGTGCCATCAGTGAGTCGACAGGGGGGATTTCGAACACTGAAGCTTTCTTT	CAISESTGGISNTEAFF
NA	TRBJ1-5	TRBV6-1	TRBD1	TGTGCCAGCAGTGAGTACAGGGGGGAGAACAATCAGCCCCAGCATTTT	CASSEYRGENNQPQHF
many	TRBJ2-1	TRBV5-1	NA	TGCGCCAGCAGCTTAGCGGGCTACTACAATGAGCAGTTCTTC	CASSLAGYYNEQFF
many	TRBJ1-5	TRBV6-1	NA	TGTGCCAGCAGTTACAGGAGAGGTCAGCCCCAGCATTTT	CASSYRRGQPQHF
many	TRBJ2-3	TRBV2	TRBD2	TGTGCCAGCAGTCGTGGGACGGGAGGTTCGCTAGATACGCAGTATTTT	CASSRGTGGSLDTQYF
many	TRBJ1-2	TRBV11-3	NA	TGTGCCAGCAGCTTAGAACAGGGTTATGGCTACACCTTC	CASSLEQGYGYTF
NA	TRBJ1-1	TRBV11-1	TRBD1	TGTGCCAGCAGCCCACGGACAGGGGCTAAACTTATGCACACTGAAGCTTTCTTT	CASSPRTGAKLMHTEAFF
many	TRBJ2-7	TRBV5-5	NA	TGTGCCAGCAGCTTGGGAGCCGGAGGTCGCTACGAGCAGTACTTC	CASSLGAGGRYEQYF
few	TRBJ1-2	TRBV20-1	TRBD1	TGCAGTGCGAGGGAGACAGGGGACACCTTC	CSARETGDTF
few	TRBJ1-3	TRBV19	NA	TGTGCCAGTAGGTGGGGGTCGAGCACCTTAGACGAATGGGGTGGAAACACCATATATTTT	CASRWGSSTLDEWGGNTIYF
few	TRBJ1-3	TRBV24-1	NA	TGTGCCACCAGTGATTGGGGCGAATCTGGAAACACCATATATTTT	CATSDWGESGNTIYF
many	TRBJ1-6	TRBV3-1	TRBD1	TGTGCCAGCAGCCAAGGACAGGGCAATTCACCCCTCCACTTT	CASSQGQGNSPLHF
many	TRBJ1-2	TRBV19	TRBD1	TGTGCCAGTAGTATTAGGGGGCGCGGAGGCTACACCTTC	CASSIRGRGGYTF
many	TRBJ2-1	TRBV12-3/TRBV12-4	TRBD1	TGTGCCAGCAGTTCCCGGGACAGGGATGGACGGGAGCAGTTCTTC	CASSSRDRDGREQFF
few	TRBJ2-3	TRBV6-1	TRBD2	TGTGCCAGCAGTGATCTAGCGGGGGGATCCACAGATACGCAGTATTTT	CASSDLAGGSTDTQYF
many	TRBJ2-5	TRBV24-1	NA	TGTGCCACCAGTGTTACCCAACAGGCTAGAGGGGAGACCCAGTACTTC	CATSVTQQARGETQYF
NA	TRBJ2-7	TRBV6-1	TRBD2	TGTGCCAGCAGGCCAGGACTAGCGGGAGAGCAGTACTTC	CASRPGLAGEQYF
many	TRBJ1-1	TRBV6-1	NA	NA	CASSSKMTSAPNTEAFF
many	TRBJ2-7	TRBV20-1	NA	TGCAGTGCTCCTAGACCAGGAGGAACCTACGAGCAGTACTTC	CSAPRPGGTYEQYF
many	TRBJ2-5	TRBV4-1	NA	TGCGCCAGCAGCCAAAAAAGGGGGACATCACAAGAGACCCAGTACTTC	CASSQKRGTSQETQYF
NA	TRBJ2-3	TRBV6-2/TRBV6-3	TRBD1	TGTGCCAGCAGGGGACAGATTAGCACAGATACGCAGTATTTT	CASRGQISTDTQYF
NA	TRBJ1-1	TRBV6-2/TRBV6-3	TRBD1	TGTGCCAGCAGGCGGACAGGGGACACTGAAGCTTCCTTT	CASRRTGDTEASF
few	TRBJ2-1	TRBV4-1	TRBD2	TGCGCCAGCAGCCGCACCGGGACTAGCGGGGTTAGGGGCAATGAGCAGTTCTTC	CASSRTGTSGVRGNEQFF
medium-sized	TRBJ1-1	TRBV6-1	NA	TGTGCCAGCAGTCCCCGTCGAATGCAGGGGAAAGCTTTCTTT	CASSPRRMQGKAFF
many	TRBJ2-1	TRBV12-3/TRBV12-4	NA	TGTGCCAGCAGTTTTGGGGGAAACAATGAGCAGTTCTTC	CASSFGGNNEQFF
many	TRBJ2-2	TRBV4-1	TRBD1	TGCGCCAGCAGCCAAGATCTGGAAGGGACAGGGGTGACCGGGGAGCTGTTTTTT	CASSQDLEGTGVTGELFF
medium-sized	TRBJ2-1	TRBV24-1	NA	TGTGCCACCAGTGAGTCCGGGACTGCCGATTACAATGAGCAGTTCTTC	CATSESGTADYNEQFF
many	TRBJ2-5	TRBV11-3	NA	TGTGCCAGCAGCTTACATGGGAAAGAGACCCAGTACTTC	CASSLHGKETQYF
NA	TRBJ2-7	TRBV5-6	TRBD1	TGTGCCAGCAGCGATGGACAGGGGTTCGTGTACGAGCAGTACTTC	CASSDGQGFVYEQYF
many	TRBJ1-1	TRBV11-2	TRBD1	TGTGCCAGCAGCTCTGTTGAGTTCCCTACAGGGGACACTGAAGCTTTCTTT	CASSSVEFPTGDTEAFF
NA	TRBJ2-7	TRBV12-3/TRBV12-4	NA	TGTGCCAGCCCTATTAGGGGAGCCGACGAGCAGTACTTC	CASPIRGADEQYF
NA	TRBJ2-7	TRBV6-5	NA	TGTGCCAGCATTAATCGGGTCTCCTACGAGCAGTACTTC	CASINRVSYEQYF
few	TRBJ2-7	TRBV6-1	NA	TGTGCCATCTGGCAAAGCTCCTACGAGCAGTACTTC	CAIWQSSYEQYF
many	TRBJ2-5	TRBV5-1	TRBD1	TGCGCCAGCAGCAAGGACAGGGTGGGACAAGAGACCCAGTACTTC	CASSKDRVGQETQYF
many	TRBJ2-7	TRBV6-4	TRBD2	TGTGCCAGCAGTGATGAAGCGGGAGGAGCCTACGAGCAGTACTTC	CASSDEAGGAYEQYF
many	TRBJ2-5	TRBV11-3	NA	TGTGCCAGCAGCATCCGGGACTCACAAGAGACCCAGTACTTC	CASSIRDSQETQYF
medium-sized	TRBJ2-7	TRBV6-1	NA	TGTGCCAGCAGTAGGGGCTCGTCAGGATACGAGCAGTACTTC	CASSRGSSGYEQYF
many	TRBJ1-1	TRBV13	TRBD1	TGTGCCAGCAGCTCGTCGACAGGGGTTCACGAAGCTTTCTTT	CASSSSTGVHEAFF
many	TRBJ2-7	TRBV3-1	TRBD2	TGTGCCAGCAGCCAAACGAGCGGGACCTACGAGCAGTACTTC	CASSQTSGTYEQYF
NA	TRBJ1-2	TRBV12-3/TRBV12-4	NA	TGTGCCAGCAGTTCCTTTATCTCGGGTTTTCATGGCTACACCTTC	CASSSFISGFHGYTF
few	TRBJ1-3	TRBV3-1	TRBD1	TGTGCCAGCAGCCAACCGGGACAGGGCCGAAACACCATATATTTT	CASSQPGQGRNTIYF
few	TRBJ1-1	TRBV6-5	NA	TGTGCCAGCAGAGACTCCGAGAGGGCAGGGAGAGAAGCTTTCTTT	CASRDSERAGREAFF
NA	TRBJ2-1	TRBV20-1	TRBD2	TGCAGTGCTAGAGTCGAACGCGGACTAGCGGGAGGGCGTCGGTACAATGAGCAGTTCTTC	CSARVERGLAGGRRYNEQFF
NA	TRBJ2-2	TRBV6-2/TRBV6-3	NA	TGTGCCAGCACTGCCCGACTAGGGCAGACCACAGGGGAGCTGTTTTTT	CASTARLGQTTGELFF
NA	TRBJ2-1	TRBV7-2	TRBD2	TGTGCCAGCAGCCTGGGACTAGCGGAGGGCGGGTATGAGCAGTTCTTC	CASSLGLAEGGYEQFF
few	TRBJ1-1	TRBV28	NA	TGTGCCAGCACCACGGACCCCTGGAACACTGAAGCTTTCTTT	CASTTDPWNTEAFF
many	TRBJ2-1	TRBV12-3/TRBV12-4	TRBD1	TGTGCCAGCAGTTTCCAGGGGGCGGGTCACGGGGATGAGCAGTTCTTC	CASSFQGAGHGDEQFF
NA	TRBJ1-5	TRBV19	TRBD1	TGTGCCAGTAGTTCTGGGACAGGCGCACGAAAGCCCCAGCATTTT	CASSSGTGARKPQHF
many	TRBJ1-1	TRBV13	NA	TGTGCCAGCAGCTTAAAGCCGGATATGCACACTGAAGCTTTCTTT	CASSLKPDMHTEAFF
many	TRBJ2-3	TRBV7-6	NA	TGTGCCAGCAGCCTCCAGGGACCCACCACAGATACGCAGTATTTT	CASSLQGPTTDTQYF
many	TRBJ2-7	TRBV20-1	TRBD2	TGCAGTGCTAGCCGGCTGACCGGGACTAGCGGGGTGAACTACGAGCAGTACTTC	CSASRLTGTSGVNYEQYF